The rows below give T cell receptor beta chains drawn from one sample of a study of T cell repertoires in cytomegalovirus infection. MiXCR, run by TCRdb on the reads, gives a single entry per CDR3 protein. Of around 250,000 distinct CDR3 sequences listed, 15% to 20% were seen once; the top ten hold around half. The sequenced sample was CD8+ T cells from PBMCs. The receptors were gathered from a human donor in good health (CMV status not recorded). Some clones in this sample may be carry-over from other donors' samples. Each CDR3 is given with its conserved first and last residue. The order of the fields is V gene, D gene, clone size, J gene, CDR3 protein, CDR3 DNA. D genes are given only for firm matches. Size tells how often a clone was seen (once, few, many) or the class of an expanded clone, and some rows leave it out.

TRBV20-1	-	few	TRBJ2-3	CSARDIAGVPDTQYF	TGCAGTGCTAGAGATATCGCCGGGGTACCAGATACGCAGTATTTT
TRBV6-4	TRBD2	-	TRBJ2-1	CASSDSSGAYNEQFF	TGTGCCAGCAGTGACTCTAGCGGGGCTTACAATGAGCAGTTCTTC
TRBV28	TRBD2	-	TRBJ2-5	CASSRTSGEQETQYF	TGTGCCAGCAGTCGGACTAGCGGGGAACAAGAGACCCAGTACTTC
TRBV20-1	-	many	TRBJ1-3	CSARDDYQDTIYF	TGCAGTGCTAGAGATGATTACCAGGACACCATATATTTT
TRBV28	TRBD1	many	TRBJ1-1	CASSPSDRENTEAFF	TGTGCCAGCAGTCCATCGGACAGGGAGAACACTGAAGCTTTCTTT
TRBV2	-	once	TRBJ2-7	CASSGWEGDVYEQYF	TGTGCCAGCAGTGGTTGGGAAGGGGACGTCTACGAGCAGTACTTC
TRBV6-5	-	-	TRBJ2-7	CASRPPGGEQYF	TGTGCCAGCAGACCCCCCGGGGGCGAGCAGTACTTC
TRBV12-3/TRBV12-4	-	few	TRBJ2-3	CASSDQVTVSTDTQYF	TGTGCCAGCAGTGATCAAGTTACGGTTAGCACAGATACGCAGTATTTT
TRBV7-9	TRBD2	many	TRBJ2-7	CASSPAGVSSGLAYEQYF	TGTGCCAGCAGCCCCGCTGGTGTGTCTAGCGGGTTAGCCTACGAGCAGTACTTC
TRBV7-9	TRBD1	few	TRBJ2-5	CASSLPPRTGGYETQYF	TGTGCCAGCAGCTTGCCGCCCCGGACAGGGGGCTATGAGACCCAGTACTTC
TRBV4-1	TRBD2	many	TRBJ2-7	CASSQRTGLAYEQYF	TGCGCCAGCAGCCAACGCACGGGACTAGCCTACGAGCAGTACTTC
TRBV28	-	-	TRBJ1-2	CASSPPPWDLGYGYTF	TGTGCCAGCAGTCCCCCCCCCTGGGATTTGGGCTATGGCTACACCTTC
TRBV14	-	-	TRBJ2-7	CASSRFYEQYF	TGTGCCAGCAGCCGTTTCTACGAGCAGTACTTC
TRBV24-1	-	-	TRBJ1-5	CATSDTNQPQHF	TGTGCCACCAGTGACACAAATCAGCCCCAGCATTTT
TRBV11-3	-	many	TRBJ2-3	CASSPSGDTQYF	TGTGCCAGCAGCCCTTCAGGAGATACGCAGTATTTT
TRBV7-9	TRBD1	-	TRBJ2-3	CASRKGQDYTQYF	TGTGCCAGCAGAAAAGGACAGGACTATACGCAGTATTTT
TRBV20-1	TRBD1	many	TRBJ2-6	CSAFTGTGDGANVLTF	TGCAGTGCTTTTACCGGGACAGGGGATGGGGCCAACGTCCTGACTTTC
TRBV5-4	TRBD1	few	TRBJ2-5	CASSRTGGEETQYF	TGTGCCAGCAGCAGGACAGGGGGTGAGGAGACCCAGTACTTC
TRBV29-1	-	-	TRBJ2-7	CSVEASGGSYEQYF	TGCAGCGTTGAAGCTAGTGGAGGGTCCTACGAGCAGTACTTC
TRBV11-2	-	-	TRBJ2-5	CASLSRGQGETQYF	TGTGCCAGCCTATCGAGGGGTCAGGGTGAGACCCAGTACTTC
TRBV2	-	many	TRBJ1-2	CASSDPNRAYGYTF	TGTGCCAGCAGTGACCCTAACAGGGCCTATGGCTACACCTTC
TRBV28	TRBD2	-	TRBJ2-5	CASSSPRLALETQYF	TGTGCCAGCAGTTCCCCTCGACTAGCGTTGGAGACCCAGTACTTC
TRBV19	TRBD1	few	TRBJ1-6	CASTPGQDNSPLHF	TGTGCCAGTACCCCCGGACAGGATAATTCACCCCTCCACTTT
TRBV7-4	TRBD2	-	TRBJ2-6	CASSLESAGDSGANVLTF	TGTGCCAGCAGCTTAGAATCGGCGGGGGACTCTGGGGCCAACGTCCTGACTTTC
TRBV11-1	-	-	TRBJ2-1	CASTLEGNEQFF	TGTGCCAGCACCTTGGAGGGGAATGAGCAGTTCTTC
TRBV12-3/TRBV12-4	-	-	TRBJ2-3	CASNTLPDTQYF	TGTGCCAGCAACACCCTGCCGGATACGCAGTATTTT
TRBV15	-	few	TRBJ1-5	CATSRDLGRGEPQHF	TGTGCCACCAGCAGAGATCTGGGGAGGGGTGAGCCCCAGCATTTT
TRBV29-1	TRBD1	-	TRBJ2-3	CSAETTGMYTDTQYF	TGCAGCGCCGAGACGACAGGGATGTACACAGATACGCAGTATTTT
TRBV29-1	-	few	TRBJ2-2	CSVLREAGELFF	TGCAGCGTTTTGAGGGAGGCCGGGGAGCTGTTTTTT
TRBV5-1	TRBD1	few	TRBJ2-7	CASSEGQGAYEQYF	TGCGCCAGCAGCGAGGGACAGGGGGCCTACGAGCAGTACTTC
TRBV6-8	-	many	TRBJ2-3	CASSDTQYF	TGTGCCAGCTCGGATACGCAGTATTTT
TRBV6-1	-	many	TRBJ2-7	CASSSVLEQYF	TGTGCCAGCAGTTCCGTTCTCGAGCAGTACTTC
TRBV6-2/TRBV6-3	TRBD1	many	TRBJ1-1	CASSFRQGKEAFF	TGTGCCAGCAGTTTTAGACAGGGGAAGGAAGCTTTCTTT
TRBV12-3/TRBV12-4	-	many	TRBJ2-7	CASRSWDSGYEQYF	TGTGCCAGCAGATCATGGGACTCGGGCTACGAGCAGTACTTC
TRBV4-1	-	few	TRBJ2-7	CASSQDLTGNSYEQYF	TGCGCCAGCAGCCAAGATCTAACCGGGAACTCCTACGAGCAGTACTTC
TRBV7-9	-	few	TRBJ1-4	CASSLDPDEKLFF	TGTGCCAGCAGCTTAGATCCCGACGAAAAACTGTTTTTT
TRBV6-5	-	few	TRBJ2-7	CASSYSETPGYEQYF	TGTGCCAGCAGTTATTCCGAGACACCGGGCTACGAGCAGTACTTC
TRBV5-6	-	few	TRBJ2-4	CASSLGAGPVAKNIQYF	TGTGCCAGCAGCTTGGGGGCAGGGCCTGTAGCCAAAAACATTCAGTACTTC
TRBV11-2	-	-	TRBJ2-7	CASSTRGASSYEQYF	TGTGCCAGCAGCACTCGGGGCGCTAGCTCCTACGAGCAGTACTTC
TRBV20-1	TRBD1	-	TRBJ1-5	CSAREDRGQHVNQPQHF	TGCAGTGCTAGAGAAGACAGGGGGCAACATGTTAATCAGCCCCAGCATTTT
TRBV15	-	few	TRBJ1-5	CATSRDIYQPQHF	TGTGCCACCAGCAGAGATATATATCAGCCCCAGCATTTT
TRBV7-9	TRBD2	many	TRBJ2-1	CASSWTYSGSSYNEQFF	TGTGCCAGCAGCTGGACCTATAGCGGGAGCTCCTACAATGAGCAGTTCTTC
TRBV6-8	-	-	TRBJ2-7	CASSYSLRGNEQYF	TGTGCCAGCAGTTACTCGTTAAGGGGGAACGAGCAGTACTTC
TRBV12-5	-	many	TRBJ1-1	CASGPTNTEAFF	TGTGCTAGTGGTCCTACGAACACTGAAGCTTTCTTT
TRBV7-6	TRBD1	many	TRBJ2-7	CASSPSGQGSYEQYF	TGTGCCAGCAGCCCGAGCGGACAGGGCTCCTACGAGCAGTACTTC
TRBV20-1	-	-	TRBJ2-6	CSASGARNKSVLTF	TGTAGTGCTAGTGGGGCTAGAAATAAGAGCGTCCTGACTTTC
TRBV28	TRBD2	-	TRBJ2-1	CASSLGTYLGLAGGGNEQFF	TGTGCCAGCAGTTTAGGGACTTATTTGGGACTAGCGGGGGGAGGCAATGAGCAGTTCTTC
TRBV18	TRBD1	-	TRBJ1-5	CASSADRDNQPQHF	TGTGCCAGCTCGGCCGACAGGGATAATCAGCCCCAGCATTTT
TRBV6-6	-	many	TRBJ1-5	CASSYSRGYSNQPQHF	TGTGCCAGCAGTTACTCGAGGGGCTATAGCAATCAGCCCCAGCATTTT
TRBV6-2/TRBV6-3	TRBD1	-	TRBJ1-5	CASSSPTGGLWAQHF	TGTGCCAGCAGTTCCCCCACAGGGGGCCTTTGGGCCCAGCATTTT
TRBV7-2	TRBD2	many	TRBJ2-3	CASSLRGGVTDTQYF	TGTGCCAGCAGCTTACGGGGGGGGGTGACAGATACGCAGTATTTT
TRBV7-6	-	many	TRBJ1-2	CASRSDLGYTF	TGTGCCAGCAGATCGGATCTTGGCTACACCTTC
TRBV7-9	-	few	TRBJ1-2	CASSPPSDYGYTF	TGTGCCAGCAGCCCTCCTTCTGACTATGGCTACACCTTC
TRBV6-8	-	few	TRBJ2-2	CASSHRVNTGELFF	TGTGCCAGCAGTCACAGGGTGAACACCGGGGAGCTGTTTTTT
TRBV6-1	TRBD1	many	TRBJ1-1	CASHRGLNTEAFF	TGTGCCAGTCACAGGGGGCTGAACACTGAAGCTTTCTTT
TRBV28	-	many	TRBJ2-5	CASSFMETQYF	TGTGCCAGCAGTTTCATGGAGACCCAGTACTTC
TRBV20-1	-	few	TRBJ2-7	CSARPESYEQYF	TGCAGTGCTAGACCGGAATCCTACGAGCAGTACTTC
TRBV7-6	-	-	TRBJ2-1	CASSPEGVEQFF	TGTGCCAGCAGTCCCGAGGGCGTTGAGCAGTTCTTC
TRBV7-6	TRBD2	many	TRBJ2-2	CASSLALAGRDTGELFF	TGTGCCAGCAGCTTAGCGCTAGCGGGGCGAGACACCGGGGAGCTGTTTTTT